The 28 T cell receptor beta chains listed next were all sequenced from one sample in a study of long-term antiretroviral therapy in people with HIV. Assay version v3.0 of immunoSEQ was used, and it was run at survey level. The protocol was immunoSEQ multiplex PCR, while the TCRdb copy is restricted to in-frame clones and leaves out a portion. The profile shows some 35,000 clones, about 94% of them singletons. The sample here was unsorted PBMCs, taken around 5.4 years after starting antiretroviral therapy. These TCRs come from a woman aged 45 to 65 with HIV.

This chain uses TRBV7-9 with TRBJ2-7; possible D gene TRBD1, 6 bases. The CDR3 covers 14 residues. Germline CDR1 is SEHNR and CDR2 is FQNEAQ (reference sequence). The V end lost 3 bases, the J end lost 5 bases, and 14 bases lay between the germline ends. CDR3 region: CASSFTGGRDEQYF. DNA of the CDR3: TGTGCCAGCAGCTTTACTGGGGGCAGGGACGAGCAGTACTTC.

The chain carries TRBV30 and TRBJ2-7; D unclear. V was pared by 0 bases and J by 0 bases, with 9 bases between. CDR3 length equals 14 residues. Germline CDR1 and CDR2: GTSNPN and SVGIG (reference sequence). CDR3 region: CAWSVGRSSYEQYF. In DNA form, the CDR3 reads TGTGCCTGGAGTGTGGGCAGGAGCTCCTACGAGCAGTACTTC.

The chain uses TRBV2 and TRBJ1-2; D not certain. This CDR3 is 15 amino acids long. Germline V gene lookup returns CDR1 SNHLY and CDR2 FYNNEI. The V end lost 1 base, the J end lost 4 bases, and 13 bases lay between the germline ends. In DNA form, the CDR3 reads TGTGCCAGCAGTGAAGGGCAGGACGCTGGCTATGGCTACACCTTC. Amino acid sequence: CASSEGQDAGYGYTF.

The CDR3 here is CASSYSGTPADTQYF. The CDR3 nucleotides are TGTGCCAGCAGTTACTCGGGGACACCTGCTGATACGCAGTATTTT. The V call is TRBV6-6, the J call TRBJ2-3; D possibly corresponds to TRBD1 (6 bases). The germline gives CDR1 MNHNY, CDR2 SVGAGI (reference sequence). Trimming took 0 bases from V and 6 from J, leaving 13 bases between them. The CDR3 sequence is 15 residues long.

V gene TRBV7-2 combines with J gene TRBJ2-7; D might be TRBD1 (6 bases). V was pared by 5 bases and J by 3 bases, with 17 bases between. The CDR3 consists of 15 residues. Germline V gives CDR1 SGHTA, CDR2 FQGNSA. The DNA for the CDR3 is TGTGCCAGCAGCCTACACGAGGACAGATTCTACGAGCAGTACTTC. Encoded protein: CASSLHEDRFYEQYF.

The V call is TRBV5-4, the J call TRBJ2-7, with TRBD1 matching 10 bases. CDR1 SGHNT and CDR2 YYREEE come from the germline V gene (reference sequence). The CDR3 contains 14 residues. Trimming took 2 bases from V and 4 from J; bases not matched to a gene: 3. CDR3 sequence (DNA): TGTGCCAGCAGCTTAGGGACAGGGGAATACGAGCAGTACTTC. Its translation: CASSLGTGEYEQYF.

The rearrangement links TRBV4-2 to TRBJ2-3; D not certain. This CDR3 has 14 amino acids. CDR1 is LGHNA and CDR2 is YNFKEQ in the germline V gene. V was shortened by 0 bases and J by 4 bases, with 8 bases between the two germline ends. The CDR3 DNA sequence: TGTGCCAGCAGCCAAGACATAGCTGCAGATACGCAGTATTTT. Translation: CASSQDIAADTQYF.

The chain carries TRBV7-2 and TRBJ2-5, with TRBD2 matching over 8 bases. V dropped 2 bases and J dropped 5; count of bases not matched to a gene: 7. The germline V gene encodes CDR1 SGHTA and CDR2 FQGNSA. This CDR3 has 15 amino acids. CDR3 amino acids: CASSLRGGSRETQYF. The CDR3 nucleotides read TGTGCCAGCAGCTTACGGGGGGGCTCACGGGAGACCCAGTACTTC.

The chain joins TRBV6-1 to TRBJ2-1, with TRBD2 matching 11 bases. V lost 2 bases and J lost 4; bases outside the gene matches: 4. CDR1 and CDR2 (germline): MNHNS, SASEGT. This CDR3 has 16 residues. CDR3 protein: CASSEKGLAAYNEQFF. The CDR3 nucleotides are TGTGCCAGCAGTGAAAAGGGACTAGCGGCTTACAATGAGCAGTTCTTC.

The chain uses TRBV5-1 and TRBJ2-3, with TRBD2 matching over 9 bases. This CDR3 is 17 amino acids long. Germline trimming cut 0 bases from V and 2 bases from J; bases unmatched to any gene: 7. Germline lookup yields CDR1 SGHRS and CDR2 YFSETQ. CDR3 in amino acids: CASSLVAAGGSTDTQYF. The CDR3 DNA reads as TGCGCCAGCAGCTTGGTTGCAGCGGGGGGATCCACAGATACGCAGTATTTT.

This rearrangement joins TRBV15 to TRBJ1-4, with TRBD1 as a possible D gene (5 bases). V was shortened by 0 bases and J by 7 bases, with 15 bases between the two germline ends. The CDR3 is 16 amino acids. CDR1 and CDR2 from the germline V gene are LNHNV and YYDKDF (reference sequence). The CDR3 sequence is CATSRDYDRGVEKLFF. DNA of the CDR3: TGTGCCACCAGCAGAGATTATGATCGGGGGGTTGAAAAACTGTTTTTT.

The chain combines TRBV30 with TRBJ2-7; possible D gene TRBD1, 6 bases. V lost 0 bases and J lost 3, with 6 bases in between. The V gene's germline CDR1 is GTSNPN and CDR2 SVGIG (reference sequence). The CDR3 is 12 residues long. Here the CDR3 reads CAWSVGGYEQYF. The CDR3 region has the DNA TGTGCCTGGAGTGTAGGGGGCTACGAGCAGTACTTC. Full variable domain (rest looked up from reference TRBV30 and TRBJ2-7): SQTIHQWPATLVQPVGSPLSLECTVEGTSNPNLYWYRQAAGRGLQLLFYSVGIGQISSEVPQNLSASRPQDRQFILSSKKLLLSDSGFYLCAWSVGGYEQYFGPGTRLTVT.

The gene calls are TRBV6-1 and TRBJ2-1, with D possibly called TRBD1 or TRBD2 (6 bases each). From germline, CDR1 is MNHNS and CDR2 SASEGT. There are 15 residues in the CDR3. Trimming took 5 bases from V and 2 from J, leaving 13 bases between them. The CDR3 loop reads CASSQQEGAYNEQFF. CDR3 DNA sequence: TGTGCCAGCAGTCAACAGGAGGGGGCCTACAATGAGCAGTTCTTC.

This chain connects TRBV19 to TRBJ2-5, with a tentative D call TRBD2 (7 bases). Germline V gene data show CDR1 as LNHDA and CDR2 as SQIVND (reference sequence). V lost 4 bases and J lost 1, with 13 bases in between. The CDR3 contains 15 residues. CDR3 DNA: TGTGCCAGTAGTAGGGAGGGCAGGGGCCAAGAGACCCAGTACTTC. Translation: CASSREGRGQETQYF.

CDR3 protein: CASSYSGGAVTKNIQYF. CDR3 nucleotides: TGTGCCAGCAGCTACAGCGGGGGCGCTGTGACAAAAAACATTCAGTACTTC. The chain is built from TRBV5-6 and TRBJ2-4, with 8 bases fitting TRBD2. Germline V gene lookup returns CDR1 SGHDT and CDR2 YYEEEE. The CDR3 extends over 17 amino acids. J lost 4 bases, V lost 3 bases, and 12 bases had no gene match.

A word on this clone: No conserved phenylalanine or tryptophan ends this CDR3, so it is likely a read error. The limits of the CDR3 on the DNA are not certain, so only TCRdb's listed CDR3 is given. CDR3 loop: CASSLDGKGDN. The chain has TRBV5-5 and TRBJ2-7; the table's D gene call, TRBD1, was not cross checked with the DNA. A total of 11 residues make up the CDR3, ends included. Germline values: CDR1 SGHKS, CDR2 YYEKEE (reference sequence).

The rearrangement joins TRBV6-1 to TRBJ2-3; possibly TRBD2 for D (5 bases). V lost 8 bases to trimming and J lost 4 bases, with 7 bases between them. From germline, CDR1 is MNHNS and CDR2 SASEGT. The CDR3 runs 11 residues. CDR3 bases: TGTGCCAGCCCGAGGGCAGATACGCAGTATTTT. Its translation is CASPRADTQYF.

V gene TRBV29-1 combines with J gene TRBJ1-1; D is possibly TRBD1 (6 bases). Trimming removed 6 bases from V and 1 base from J, with 18 bases in between. This CDR3 spans 15 amino acids. Germline lookup yields CDR1 SQVTM and CDR2 ANQGSEA. CDR3 coding DNA: TGCAGCGTCGTATTCCCCGGGACAACGAACACTGAAGCTTTCTTT. As protein: CSVVFPGTTNTEAFF. The complete variable domain, with remaining parts taken from reference TRBV29-1 and TRBJ1-1, reads SAVISQKPSRDICQRGTSLTIQCQVDSQVTMMFWYRQQPGQSLTLIATANQGSEATYESGFVIDKFPISRPNLTFSTLTVSNMSPEDSSIYLCSVVFPGTTNTEAFFGQGTRLTVV.

CDR3 nucleotide sequence: TGTGCCAGCAGCCCCTCCGGGGGGGCGGGAGAGACCCAGTACTTC. This gives the protein CASSPSGGAGETQYF. The chain employs TRBV4-2 and TRBJ2-5; 8 bases fit TRBD2. CDR1 is LGHNA and CDR2 is YNFKEQ in the germline V gene. V dropped 4 bases and J dropped 4; count of bases not matched to a gene: 8. The CDR3 length is 15 residues.

The rearrangement uses TRBV6-6 and TRBJ1-2, with a weak D call TRBD1 (5 bases). Germline lookup yields CDR1 MNHNY and CDR2 SVGAGI (reference sequence). Trimming removed 6 bases from V and 2 bases from J, with 7 bases in between. The CDR3 length is 12 residues. CDR3 sequence reads: CASSRENYGYTF. The CDR3 coding sequence is TGTGCCAGCAGCAGGGAAAACTATGGCTACACCTTC.

This sequence joins TRBV10-3 and TRBJ1-2; a weak D match, TRBD1 (5 bases). The CDR3 extends over 11 amino acids. V gave up 10 bases and J gave up 6 bases, with 12 bases separating them. The V gene's germline CDR1 is ENHRY and CDR2 SYGVKD. This CDR3 reads CATQGDDGYTF. In DNA form, the CDR3 reads TGTGCCACCCAGGGAGACGATGGCTACACCTTC.

This clone has just one count. The V gene is TRBV7-3, the J gene TRBJ2-2; 10 bases are shared with TRBD1. V was clipped by 6 bases and J by 5 bases; unmatched bases: 3. This CDR3 comprises 14 residues. Germline CDR1 and CDR2: SGHTA and FQGTGA. The CDR3 nucleotides read TGTGCCAGCAGTACGGGACAGGGGACCGGGGAGCTGTTTTTT. Residues: CASSTGQGTGELFF.

The chain is built from TRBV7-9 and TRBJ1-2; 8 bases line up with TRBD1. The length of the CDR3 is 17 residues. V trimming: 5 bases; J trimming: 4 bases; junction bases outside the gene matches: 15. Per germline, CDR1 SEHNR and CDR2 FQNEAQ (reference sequence). Here the CDR3 DNA reads TGTGCCAGCAGCCGTACGACGCCCTGGACAGGGAGCTATGGCTACACCTTC. It translates to CASSRTTPWTGSYGYTF. The full variable domain, rest sourced from reference TRBV7-9 and TRBJ1-2, is DTGVSQNPRHKITKRGQNVTFRCDPISEHNRLYWYRQTLGQGPEFLTYFQNEAQLEKSRLLSDRFSAERPKGSFSTLEIQRTEQGDSAMYLCASSRTTPWTGSYGYTFGSGTRLTVV.

The chain combines TRBV4-3 with TRBJ2-2; 7 bases match TRBD2. V gave up 4 bases and J gave up 6 bases; unmatched junction bases: 14. The CDR3 has 17 residues. Germline assignment: CDR1 LGHNA and CDR2 YSLEER. The CDR3 DNA is TGCGCCAGCAGCCGCATCCCGGAGCGGGGTAGGGCCGGGGAGCTGTTTTTT. Its translation: CASSRIPERGRAGELFF.

The chain joins TRBV5-1 to TRBJ1-2; weak D call: TRBD1 (6 bases). Germline V gene sequence: CDR1 SGHRS, CDR2 YFSETQ. The germline V and J ends were trimmed by 0 bases and 2 bases, with 14 bases remaining between them. This CDR3 is 16 amino acids long. CDR3 protein: CASSLEGRGQNYGYTF. The DNA of the CDR3 is TGCGCCAGCAGCTTGGAAGGGCGGGGGCAGAACTATGGCTACACCTTC.

The chain has TRBV4-1 and TRBJ2-7; TRBD1 might be the D (7 bases). Germline V gene data show CDR1 as MGHRA and CDR2 as YSYEKL. The CDR3 has 18 amino acids. V was cut by 0 bases and J by 0 bases, with 18 bases left in between. Here the CDR3 DNA reads TGCGCCAGCAGCCAAGATATGTCCAGGGGGGTTTCCTCCTACGAGCAGTACTTC. Its protein product is CASSQDMSRGVSSYEQYF.

This chain connects TRBV2 to TRBJ1-5; a possible D gene is TRBD1 (6 bases). In germline, CDR1 is SNHLY, CDR2 FYNNEI. The V and J ends lost 5 bases and 7 bases respectively, with 15 bases between them. The CDR3 runs to 14 residues. As DNA, the CDR3 is TGTGCCAGCAGTTACTCCAACAGGGCGCAGCCCCAGCATTTT. Translating it yields CASSYSNRAQPQHF.

The DNA for the CDR3 is TGTGCCAGCAGCGTAGCGGCAGGGGGCTATGGCTACACCTTC. Translated, it gives CASSVAAGGYGYTF. The J gene is TRBJ1-2, the V gene TRBV9; 7 positions match TRBD1. Germline CDR1 and CDR2: SGDLS and YYNGEE. The CDR3 has 14 residues. V gave up 0 bases and J gave up 4 bases; unmatched junction bases: 3.